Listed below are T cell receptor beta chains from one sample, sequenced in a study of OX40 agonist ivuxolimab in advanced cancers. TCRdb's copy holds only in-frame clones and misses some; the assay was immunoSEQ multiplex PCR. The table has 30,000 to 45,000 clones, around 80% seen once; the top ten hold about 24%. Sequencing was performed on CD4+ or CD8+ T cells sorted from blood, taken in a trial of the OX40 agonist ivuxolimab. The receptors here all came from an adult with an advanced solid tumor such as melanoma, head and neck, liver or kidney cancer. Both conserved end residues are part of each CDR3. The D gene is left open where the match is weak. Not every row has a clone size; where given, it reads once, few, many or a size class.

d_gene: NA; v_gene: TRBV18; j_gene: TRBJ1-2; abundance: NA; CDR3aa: CASSPNRETALTF; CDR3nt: TGTGCCAGCTCACCTAACAGGGAGACGGCTCTCACCTTC
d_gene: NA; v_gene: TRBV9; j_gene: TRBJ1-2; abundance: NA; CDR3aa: CASSVDFDHYGYTF; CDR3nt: TGTGCCAGCAGCGTAGATTTTGACCACTATGGCTACACCTTC
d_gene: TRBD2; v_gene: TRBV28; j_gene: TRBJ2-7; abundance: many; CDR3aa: CASSSVYLGLAGAWRESYEQYF; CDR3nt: TGTGCCAGCAGTTCCGTCTACTTGGGACTAGCGGGCGCTTGGAGGGAGTCCTACGAGCAGTACTTC
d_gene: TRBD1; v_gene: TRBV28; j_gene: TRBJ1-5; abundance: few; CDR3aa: CASSLMGQGSQPQHF; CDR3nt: TGTGCCAGCAGTTTAATGGGACAGGGAAGTCAGCCCCAGCATTTT
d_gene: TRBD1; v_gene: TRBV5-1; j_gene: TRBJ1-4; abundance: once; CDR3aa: CASSRDSEVEKLFF; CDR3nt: TGCGCCAGCAGCAGGGACAGTGAAGTCGAAAAACTGTTTTTT
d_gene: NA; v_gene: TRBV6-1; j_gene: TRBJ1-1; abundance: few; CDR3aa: CASSEVWGNTEAFF; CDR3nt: TGTGCCAGCAGTGAAGTTTGGGGGAACACTGAAGCTTTCTTT
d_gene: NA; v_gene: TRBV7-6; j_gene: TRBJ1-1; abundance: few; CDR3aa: CASTQNLNTEAFF; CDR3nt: TGTGCCAGCACCCAGAATTTGAACACTGAAGCTTTCTTT
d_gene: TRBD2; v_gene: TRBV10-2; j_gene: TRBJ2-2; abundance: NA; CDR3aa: CASSVVAGSTGELFF; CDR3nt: TGCGCCAGCAGTGTAGTAGCGGGGAGTACCGGGGAGCTGTTTTTT
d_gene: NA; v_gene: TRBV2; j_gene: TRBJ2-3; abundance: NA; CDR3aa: CASSGRWKTATDTQYF; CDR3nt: TGTGCCAGCAGTGGGCGGTGGAAGACGGCCACAGATACGCAGTATTTT
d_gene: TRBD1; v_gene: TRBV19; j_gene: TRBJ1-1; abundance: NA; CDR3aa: CATQGVSSVDTEAFF; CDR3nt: TGTGCCACCCAGGGGGTATCGTCCGTGGACACTGAAGCTTTCTTT
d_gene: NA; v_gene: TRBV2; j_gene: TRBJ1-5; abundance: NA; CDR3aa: CASRRGLGQPQHF; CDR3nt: TGTGCCAGCAGGAGAGGTCTCGGTCAGCCCCAGCATTTT
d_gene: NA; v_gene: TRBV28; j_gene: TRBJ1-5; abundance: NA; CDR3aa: CASSLLQGGNQPQHF; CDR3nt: TGTGCCAGCAGTTTATTGCAGGGCGGCAATCAGCCCCAGCATTTT
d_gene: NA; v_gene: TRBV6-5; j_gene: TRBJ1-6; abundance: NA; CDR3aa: CASNFDSAKPLHF; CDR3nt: TGTGCCAGCAACTTTGACAGTGCTAAGCCCCTCCACTTT